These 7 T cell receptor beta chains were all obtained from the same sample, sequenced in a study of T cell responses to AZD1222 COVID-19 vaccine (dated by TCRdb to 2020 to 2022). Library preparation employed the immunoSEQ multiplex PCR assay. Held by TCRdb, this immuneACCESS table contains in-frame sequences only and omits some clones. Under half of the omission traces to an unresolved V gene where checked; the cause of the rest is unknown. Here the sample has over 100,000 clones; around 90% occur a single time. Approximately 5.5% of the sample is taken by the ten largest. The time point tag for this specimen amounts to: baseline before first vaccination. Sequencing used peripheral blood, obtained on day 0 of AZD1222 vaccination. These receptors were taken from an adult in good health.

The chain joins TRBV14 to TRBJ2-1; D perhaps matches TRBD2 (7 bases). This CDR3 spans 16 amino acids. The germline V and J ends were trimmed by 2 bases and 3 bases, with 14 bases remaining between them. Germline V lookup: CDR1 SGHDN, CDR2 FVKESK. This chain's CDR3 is CASSQIGGVNYNEQFF. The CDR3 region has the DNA TGTGCCAGCAGCCAAATAGGGGGGGTGAACTACAATGAGCAGTTCTTC.

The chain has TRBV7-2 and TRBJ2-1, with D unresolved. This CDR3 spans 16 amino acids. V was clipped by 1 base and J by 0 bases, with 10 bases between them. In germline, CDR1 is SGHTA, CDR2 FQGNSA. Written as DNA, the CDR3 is TGTGCCAGCAGCTTAGAAGGACCGAGCTCCTACAATGAGCAGTTCTTC. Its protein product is CASSLEGPSSYNEQFF.

CDR3 coding DNA: TGCGCCAGCAGCCAAGATATGCTGCTGGAACCTGGAAACACCATATATTTT. This encodes CASSQDMLLEPGNTIYF. The chain employs TRBV4-3 and TRBJ1-3; D is uncertain. Trimming shortened V by 0 bases and J by 2 bases, and 14 bases separated the two germline ends. Per germline, CDR1 LGHNA and CDR2 YSLEER. The length of the CDR3 is 17 residues.

CDR3 loop: CASRDGDSNEKLFF. DNA of the CDR3: TGTGCCAGTCGGGACGGCGACTCGAATGAAAAACTGTTTTTT. The chain recombines TRBV19 with TRBJ1-4; TRBD1 might be the D (5 bases). CDR1 and CDR2 from the germline V gene are LNHDA and SQIVND (reference sequence). This CDR3 has 14 amino acids. Trimming left V 8 bases short and J 5 bases short, with 15 bases between.

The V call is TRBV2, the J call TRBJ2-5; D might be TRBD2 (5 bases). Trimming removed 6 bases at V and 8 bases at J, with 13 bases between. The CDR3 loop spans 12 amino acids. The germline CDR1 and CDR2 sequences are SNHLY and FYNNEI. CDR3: CASRAGSSTQYF. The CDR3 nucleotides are TGTGCCAGCAGGGCTGGGAGTAGCACCCAGTACTTC.

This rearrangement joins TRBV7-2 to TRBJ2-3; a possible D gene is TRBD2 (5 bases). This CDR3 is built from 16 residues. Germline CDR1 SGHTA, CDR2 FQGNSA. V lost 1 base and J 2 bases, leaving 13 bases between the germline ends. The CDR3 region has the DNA TGTGCCAGCAGCTTAGTCGGGGTACGGTACACAGATACGCAGTATTTT. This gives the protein CASSLVGVRYTDTQYF.

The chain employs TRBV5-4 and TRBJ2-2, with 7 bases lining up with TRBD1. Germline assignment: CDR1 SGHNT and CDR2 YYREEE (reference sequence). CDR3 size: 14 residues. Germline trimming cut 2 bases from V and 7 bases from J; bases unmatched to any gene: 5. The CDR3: CASSFKGAGGELFF. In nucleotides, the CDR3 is TGTGCCAGCAGCTTCAAGGGGGCCGGCGGGGAGCTGTTTTTT.